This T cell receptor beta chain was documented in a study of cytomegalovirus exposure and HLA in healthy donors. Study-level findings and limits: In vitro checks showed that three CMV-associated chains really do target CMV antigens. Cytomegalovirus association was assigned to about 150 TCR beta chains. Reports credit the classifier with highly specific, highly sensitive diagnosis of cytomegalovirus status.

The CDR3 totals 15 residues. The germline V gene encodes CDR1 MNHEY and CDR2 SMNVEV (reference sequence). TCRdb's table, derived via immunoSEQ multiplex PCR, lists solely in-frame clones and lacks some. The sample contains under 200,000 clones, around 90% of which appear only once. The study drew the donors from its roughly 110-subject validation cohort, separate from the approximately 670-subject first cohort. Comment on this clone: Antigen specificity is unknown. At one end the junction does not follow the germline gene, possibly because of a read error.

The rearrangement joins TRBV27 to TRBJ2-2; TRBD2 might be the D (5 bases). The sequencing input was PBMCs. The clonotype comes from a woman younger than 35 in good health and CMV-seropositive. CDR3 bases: TGTGCCAGTAGGCTGGGGAGTTCGAACACCGGGGAGCCGTTTTTT. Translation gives CASRLGSSNTGEPFF.